This T cell receptor (beta chain) stems from a study of T cell responses to AZD1222 COVID-19 vaccine. Comment on this clone: The antigen is undetermined.

Some clones are missing from TCRdb's copy, which holds only in-frame ones; the method was immunoSEQ multiplex PCR. The sample yields roughly 35,000 clones, around 78% seen once. The CDR3 is 11 residues long. V was pared by 10 bases and J by 1 base, with 7 bases between. CDR1 is ENHRY and CDR2 is SYGVKD in the germline V gene. Study results and caveats: Spike-specific TCR depth and breadth grew after two AZD1222 doses.

The chain employs TRBV10-3 and TRBJ2-5, with no clear D. The sample here was peripheral blood, taken 28 days after the second AZD1222 dose. This sequence was found in an adult who received the AZD1222 COVID-19 vaccine. In DNA form, the CDR3 reads TGTGCCAGCCGTACCCAAGAGACCCAGTACTTC. It codes for CASRTQETQYF.